A selection of T cell receptor beta chains follows, all from one sample in a study of shared clonotypes between healthy human individuals. Here immunoSEQ multiplex PCR was the method, and the copy in TCRdb shows in-frame clones only, minus some. The sample includes approximately 500,000 clones, around 85% of them seen just once. Sequences were obtained from PBMCs. Source of these receptors: a woman aged 40 to 50 in good health. Some clones in this sample may be carry-over from other donors' samples. CDR3s include the opening cysteine and the closing phenylalanine or tryptophan. The D gene is left open where the match is weak. Clone size is not always given. Where it is, it says once, few, many or a class for expanded clones.

clone_size	d_call	j_call	v_call	cdr3_nt	cdr3_aa
.	.	TRBJ2-7	TRBV10-3	TGTGCCATCAGTGAGGTTGGGTCAGGAGAGCAGTACTTC	CAISEVGSGEQYF
.	.	TRBJ1-1	TRBV29-1	TGCAGCGTTGATAGGCAGGGGTTGACTGAAGCTTTCTTT	CSVDRQGLTEAFF
once	TRBD1	TRBJ2-2	TRBV11-2	TGTGCCAGCAGCTTTCGGGGGACAGGGTTGTCCGGGGAGCTGTTTTTT	CASSFRGTGLSGELFF
.	.	TRBJ1-3	TRBV6-6	TGTGCCAGCAGTTACGACAGAGGAAACACCATATATTTT	CASSYDRGNTIYF
few	.	TRBJ1-4	TRBV5-1	TGCGCCAGCCGCCGACAGCCAACTAATGAAAAACTGTTTTTT	CASRRQPTNEKLFF
many	TRBD2	TRBJ2-7	TRBV2	TGTGCCAGCAGTGAAAGGACTAGCGGGAGTTACGAGCAGTACTTC	CASSERTSGSYEQYF
few	TRBD1	TRBJ1-5	TRBV19	TGTGCCAGTAGCCGGGACAGAAACCAGCCCCAGCATTTT	CASSRDRNQPQHF
few	TRBD1	TRBJ2-7	TRBV27	TGTGCCAGCAGTCCGGGGACAGGGATCCCCTACGAGCAGTACTTC	CASSPGTGIPYEQYF
.	.	TRBJ1-2	TRBV25-1	TGTGCCAGCAGTGAATCGTGGCATCCGTACCGCCACACCTTC	CASSESWHPYRHTF
.	TRBD2	TRBJ2-3	TRBV5-1	TGCGCCAGCAGCTCCCATTTAGGACTAGTGCCAGATACGCAGTATTTT	CASSSHLGLVPDTQYF
many	.	TRBJ2-5	TRBV11-1	TGTGCCAGCAGCTTCAGAACGGCGGAGGGCGGGACCCAGTACTTC	CASSFRTAEGGTQYF
once	.	TRBJ2-7	TRBV4-1	TGCGCCAGCAGCCAAGAGCTCGGTCCGGACTACGAGCAGTACTTC	CASSQELGPDYEQYF
once	.	TRBJ2-3	TRBV10-3	TGTGCCACCGCCGGGGAGATGGGCACAGATACGCAGTATTTT	CATAGEMGTDTQYF
.	TRBD2	TRBJ2-1	TRBV18	TGTGCCAGCTCACCGCGGACTAGCGGGAGTTTTACCTACAATGAGCAGTTCTTC	CASSPRTSGSFTYNEQFF